A selection of T cell receptor beta chains follows, all from one sample in a study of graft-versus-host responses after intestinal transplantation. Profiled with immunoSEQ multiplex PCR; TCRdb holds only in-frame clones, not every one. Here the sample spans about 99,000 clones, approximately 94% being singletons. The antigens of these receptors remain unknown. The sample here was unstimulated CD8+ T cells sorted from spleen or lymph node cells, taken before intestinal transplant. Receptor source: a human donor who received an intestinal transplant. Both conserved end residues are part of each CDR3. D genes are given only for firm matches. Rows give clone size only sometimes, using once, few, many, or a class for an expanded clone.

TRBV7-9,-,TRBJ1-5,-,CASSSEGNQPQHF,TGTGCCAGCAGCTCTGAGGGGAATCAGCCCCAGCATTTT
TRBV7-9,TRBD2,TRBJ2-3,once,CASSSSGTSVDTQYF,TGTGCCAGCAGCTCATCCGGGACTAGCGTTGATACGCAGTATTTT
TRBV5-1,-,TRBJ2-4,once,CAGRLCGIQYF,TGCGCCGGCCGTTTGTGTGGCATTCAGTACTTC
TRBV7-8,TRBD2,TRBJ2-7,-,CASRAGPQPTYEQYF,TGTGCCAGCAGAGCGGGGCCTCAACCCACCTACGAGCAGTACTTC
TRBV9,-,TRBJ2-2,once,CASSGAGELFF,TGTGCCAGCAGCGGGGCGGGGGAGCTGTTTTTT
TRBV6-1,TRBD2,TRBJ2-3,-,CASSEHGGGTDTQYF,TGTGCCAGCAGTGAACACGGGGGGGGCACAGATACGCAGTATTTT
TRBV7-9,-,TRBJ2-1,-,CASSLATGGRRTYNEQFF,TGTGCCAGCAGCTTAGCGACTGGGGGGCGGAGAACCTACAATGAGCAGTTCTTC
TRBV5-7,TRBD1,TRBJ2-5,-,CASSPAPADGTGLQETQYF,TGTGCCAGCAGCCCAGCGCCAGCCGATGGGACAGGGCTCCAAGAGACCCAGTACTTC
TRBV21-1,-,TRBJ2-7,-,CASSPFRGEQYF,TGTGCCAGCAGCCCCTTCCGGGGTGAGCAGTACTTC
TRBV4-1,-,TRBJ2-1,-,CASSHASWDEQFF,TGCGCCAGCAGCCATGCCAGTTGGGATGAGCAGTTCTTC
TRBV7-3,TRBD1,TRBJ1-1,once,CASSLTGGTEAFF,TGTGCCAGCAGCCTTACAGGGGGCACTGAAGCTTTCTTT
TRBV27,TRBD1,TRBJ2-5,-,CASSLSGTGYLQETQYF,TGTGCCAGCAGTTTATCCGGGACAGGGTATTTACAAGAGACCCAGTACTTC
TRBV9,-,TRBJ2-3,-,CASSVEVGSTDTQYF,TGTGCCAGCAGCGTAGAGGTGGGGAGCACAGATACGCAGTATTTT
TRBV7-2,TRBD1,TRBJ2-1,-,CASSPGTGVWDEQFF,TGTGCCAGCAGCCCCGGGACAGGGGTTTGGGATGAGCAGTTCTTC
TRBV19,-,TRBJ1-2,few,CASSIDPLTGEPFYGYTF,TGTGCCAGTAGTATAGATCCATTGACAGGAGAACCCTTCTATGGCTACACCTTC
TRBV9,-,TRBJ2-3,-,CASSVGWLDTDTQYF,TGTGCCAGCAGCGTAGGGTGGCTAGACACAGATACGCAGTATTTT
TRBV2,TRBD1,TRBJ2-1,-,CASIPGQGTSYNEQFF,TGTGCCAGTATCCCGGGACAGGGCACCTCCTACAATGAGCAGTTCTTC
TRBV6-1,-,TRBJ1-1,-,CASSDGGQYTEAFF,TGTGCCAGCAGTGACGGCGGACAGTACACTGAAGCTTTCTTT
TRBV9,-,TRBJ2-1,-,CASSGENRASYNEQFF,TGTGCCAGCAGCGGAGAAAACAGGGCTTCCTACAATGAGCAGTTCTTC
TRBV11-2,-,TRBJ2-7,-,CASRGSAYEQYF,TGTGCCAGCCGAGGATCCGCCTACGAGCAGTACTTC
TRBV27,-,TRBJ1-3,-,CASSLSGGGNTIYF,TGTGCCAGCAGTTTATCAGGGGGAGGAAACACCATATATTTT
TRBV27,TRBD1,TRBJ1-2,-,CASSFIQGGGYGYTF,TGTGCCAGCAGTTTCATACAGGGGGGAGGTTATGGCTACACCTTC
TRBV10-3,TRBD1,TRBJ1-5,-,CAISTGGSQPQHF,TGTGCCATCAGTACAGGGGGCAGTCAGCCCCAGCATTTT
TRBV7-3,TRBD1,TRBJ1-1,-,CASSLQGQGVARAEAFF,TGTGCCAGCAGCTTACAGGGACAGGGGGTTGCCAGGGCTGAAGCTTTCTTT
TRBV9,-,TRBJ1-4,once,CASSETGTNEKLFF,TGTGCCAGCAGCGAGACGGGAACTAATGAAAAACTGTTTTTT
TRBV6-6,TRBD1,TRBJ1-1,-,CASSLRQGAAAFF,TGTGCCAGCAGTCTCCGACAGGGGGCTGCGGCTTTCTTT
TRBV5-8,-,TRBJ1-6,-,CASSIPGNNSPLHF,TGTGCCAGCAGCATACCGGGGAACAATTCACCCCTCCACTTT
TRBV9,-,TRBJ1-3,once,CASSAPTGNTIYF,TGTGCCAGCAGCGCCCCGACCGGAAACACCATATATTTT
TRBV20-1,-,TRBJ2-5,-,CSVRRGTQYF,TGCAGTGTTCGACGTGGGACCCAGTACTTC
TRBV7-2,-,TRBJ1-1,few,CASSIHPPSNTEAFF,TGTGCCAGCAGCATCCACCCCCCCTCTAATACTGAAGCTTTCTTT
TRBV29-1,TRBD1,TRBJ1-2,-,CSVRRGQGSFFGYGYTF,TGCAGCGTCCGACGGGGACAGGGCAGTTTTTTTGGCTATGGCTACACCTTC
TRBV4-1,TRBD2,TRBJ2-1,-,CASSQELLAGALPRGEQFF,TGCGCCAGCAGCCAAGAACTTCTAGCGGGGGCGTTACCGAGGGGGGAGCAGTTCTTC
TRBV6-5,-,TRBJ1-1,-,CASSYLSQTNTEAFF,TGTGCCAGCAGTTACTTGAGTCAGACAAACACTGAAGCTTTCTTT
TRBV7-8,TRBD1,TRBJ2-7,-,CASSLGQGHYEQYF,TGTGCCAGCAGCTTAGGACAGGGTCACTACGAGCAGTACTTC
TRBV5-1,-,TRBJ1-2,once,CASNPGGLDYGYTF,TGCGCCAGCAACCCTGGGGGGTTGGACTATGGCTACACCTTC
TRBV5-6,-,TRBJ2-5,-,CASSLAYSKTQYF,TGTGCCAGCAGCTTGGCCTATTCCAAGACCCAGTACTTC
TRBV6-5,-,TRBJ2-1,-,CASSSWDPNEQFF,TGTGCCAGCAGTTCGTGGGATCCCAATGAGCAGTTCTTC
TRBV30,TRBD1,TRBJ1-2,-,CAWGQGVAYGYTF,TGTGCCTGGGGACAGGGGGTGGCCTATGGCTACACCTTC
TRBV10-1,-,TRBJ2-7,-,CASSEGGGPYEQYF,TGCGCCAGCAGTGAGGGTGGGGGCCCCTACGAGCAGTACTTC
TRBV25-1,TRBD2,TRBJ2-2,-,CASSDPGGPSTGELFF,TGTGCCAGCAGTGATCCGGGGGGGCCTAGTACCGGGGAGCTGTTTTTT
TRBV7-6,-,TRBJ2-7,-,CASSLAQGAADEQYF,TGTGCCAGCAGCTTAGCGCAGGGAGCGGCGGACGAGCAGTACTTC
TRBV27,-,TRBJ1-2,-,CASSFRPQGSDGYTF,TGTGCCAGCAGTTTCCGGCCGCAGGGCTCGGATGGCTACACCTTC
TRBV27,-,TRBJ2-1,-,CASSLLNEEEQFF,TGTGCCAGCAGTTTATTAAACGAGGAAGAGCAGTTCTTC
TRBV12-5,TRBD1,TRBJ2-5,-,CASGFLGTGNQETQYF,TGTGCTAGTGGGTTCTTGGGGACAGGGAACCAAGAGACCCAGTACTTC
TRBV12-2,-,TRBJ1-1,-,CASRSTRLGGNTEAFF,TGTGCAAGTCGCTCCACCCGCCTAGGTGGGAACACTGAAGCTTTCTTT
TRBV19,-,TRBJ2-5,-,CASSADSGETQYF,TGTGCCAGTAGTGCGGACAGTGGAGAGACCCAGTACTTC
TRBV7-2,TRBD1,TRBJ1-1,-,CASSLVPIQGWNTEAFF,TGTGCCAGCAGCTTAGTTCCAATACAGGGGTGGAACACTGAAGCTTTCTTT
TRBV27,TRBD2,TRBJ2-2,-,CASSPSGSTGELFF,TGTGCCAGCAGTCCTAGCGGTTCCACCGGGGAGCTGTTTTTT